This TCR beta chain was retrieved from a study of CD8+CD57+ T cells in acquired aplastic anemia. Sequencing was done on patients that had shown CD8+CD57+ cell expansion by flow cytometry. Using genomic DNA as the template, TCR beta VDJ and CDR3 profiling was carried out. TCRdb redid the calling of the reads with MiXCR, one entry per CDR3 protein. Among around 500,000 distinct CDR3 sequences listed, under 40% were seen once. Germline assignment: CDR1 MGHRA and CDR2 YSYEKL. The CDR3 loop spans 15 amino acids. V lost 5 bases to trimming and J lost 5 bases, with 16 bases between them. This TCR came from a human donor with aplastic anemia. The source material was sorted CD4+, CD8+, or CD8+CD57+ T cells (not recorded which) from PBMCs. This chain uses TRBV4-1 with TRBJ2-1, with D tentatively TRBD1 (6 bases). The chain's CDR3 is CASSVGQLLNNEQFF. The CDR3 DNA reads TGCGCCAGCAGCGTAGGACAGCTACTTAACAATGAGCAGTTCTTC.